Each of the 16 T cell receptor beta chains below was sequenced from the same sample in a study of T cells after yellow fever vaccination. TCRdb analysed the 5' RACE reads with MiXCR anew, one entry per CDR3 protein. Of approximately 300,000 distinct CDR3 sequences detected, roughly 10% appear once; the ten largest clones hold 3% to 3.5%. Sequenced material: CD4+ T cells sorted from PBMCs, taken 45 days after the yellow fever booster vaccination. The receptors here all came from a man between 18 and 35 years old who received the YFV17D yellow fever vaccine.

This chain uses TRBV5-1 with TRBJ2-3; TRBD2 is a possible D gene (6 bases). Germline V lookup: CDR1 SGHRS, CDR2 YFSETQ. This CDR3 comprises 13 residues. V lost 4 bases, J lost 6 bases, and 12 bases lay in between. Here the CDR3 DNA reads TGCGCCAGCAGCGGGACTTCGTTTGATACGCAGTATTTT. Amino acids: CASSGTSFDTQYF.

V and J are TRBV7-2 and TRBJ1-1; 8 nucleotides agree with TRBD1. Unmatched junction bases numbered 2, after V lost 7 bases and J lost 1 base. In germline, CDR1 is SGHTA, CDR2 FQGNSA. The CDR3 is 13 residues long. CDR3 bases: TGTGCCAGCACGACAGGGGAGAACACTGAAGCTTTCTTT. Amino acid sequence: CASTTGENTEAFF.

The chain uses TRBV20-1 and TRBJ1-1; possible D gene TRBD1, 6 bases. V was pared by 2 bases and J by 2 bases, with 9 bases between. The CDR3 loop spans 13 amino acids. Germline values: CDR1 DFQATT, CDR2 SNEGSKA (reference sequence). CDR3 bases: TGCAGTGCTAGACTGGGGGCAAACACTGAAGCTTTCTTT. Protein product: CSARLGANTEAFF.

The V call is TRBV12-3 or TRBV12-4, the J call TRBJ2-1; no clear D. CDR3 length equals 12 residues. Deletions cut 6 bases from V and 8 bases from J, with 11 bases between. The CDR3 sequence: CASSRLGYEQFF. The CDR3 DNA follows: TGTGCCAGCAGCCGGCTGGGGTATGAGCAGTTCTTC.

This clonotype was counted only a few times. This chain joins TRBV4-1 and TRBJ2-7, with D hard to call. The V gene's germline CDR1 is MGHRA and CDR2 YSYEKL. The length of the CDR3 is 13 residues. Trimming pared 1 base from V and 6 bases from J, leaving 10 bases between. The CDR3 DNA sequence: TGCGCCAGCAGCCAAGTCGGTGGGTTCGAGCAGTACGTC. It translates to CASSQVGGFEQYV.

This clonotype was recorded a few times. The CDR3 sequence is CASRDRVGYEQYF. CDR3 coding DNA: TGCGCCAGCAGAGACAGGGTGGGCTACGAGCAGTACTTC. The rearrangement links TRBV5-1 to TRBJ2-7; 7 bases agree with TRBD1. The junction had 5 bases not matched to a gene; V was cut back by 5 bases and J by 3 bases. The V gene's germline CDR1 is SGHRS and CDR2 YFSETQ. This CDR3 is built from 13 residues. The whole variable domain, filled in from reference TRBV5-1 and TRBJ2-7, reads KAGVTQTPRYLIKTRGQQVTLSCSPISGHRSVSWYQQTPGQGLQFLFEYFSETQRNKGNFPGRFSGRQFSNSRSEMNVSTLELGDSALYLCASRDRVGYEQYFGPGTRLTVT.

This clonotype appeared a few times. This chain links TRBV4-2 with TRBJ2-3; 7 bases map to TRBD1. The CDR3 has 17 amino acids. Germline CDR1 is LGHNA and CDR2 is YNFKEQ. J was trimmed by 2 bases and V by 0 bases; bases with no gene match: 8. CDR3 DNA: TGTGCCAGCAGCCAAGATCGTGGGGGACAGATCACAGATACGCAGTATTTT. Amino acids: CASSQDRGGQITDTQYF.

This clonotype was seen ten or more times. The chain links TRBV27 to TRBJ2-2, with a weak D call TRBD2 (7 bases). The CDR3 has 16 residues. Germline assignment: CDR1 MNHEY and CDR2 SMNVEV (reference sequence). Trimming pared 7 bases from V and 3 bases from J, leaving 18 bases between. The DNA for the CDR3 is TGTGCCAGCACATCGGGGGGCAGACTGGACACCGGGGAGCTGTTTTTT. This translates into CASTSGGRLDTGELFF.

The chain links TRBV20-1 to TRBJ1-6; D not certain. The V gene lost 2 bases and the J gene lost 9 bases, with 11 bases spanning the gap. CDR3 length: 13 amino acids. Germline V gene data show CDR1 as DFQATT and CDR2 as SNEGSKA (reference sequence). CDR3: CSARHQLGSPLHF. In nucleotides, the CDR3 is TGCAGTGCTAGACACCAATTGGGTTCACCCCTCCACTTT.

This clonotype has a handful of counts. The chain is built from TRBV20-1 and TRBJ1-1, with D possibly being TRBD1 (5 bases). CDR1 DFQATT and CDR2 SNEGSKA come from the germline V gene (reference sequence). This CDR3 is built from 14 residues. The V gene lost 6 bases and the J gene lost 10 bases, with 24 bases spanning the gap. The CDR3: CSARDGRVVHVAFF. CDR3 in DNA: TGCAGTGCGCGGGACGGCCGCGTGGTTCATGTAGCTTTCTTT.

This clonotype turned up a few times. This rearrangement joins TRBV5-1 to TRBJ2-1; no clear D. Germline CDR1 is SGHRS and CDR2 is YFSETQ. This CDR3 is 15 amino acids long. V lost 3 bases and J lost 5, with 15 bases in between. CDR3 in DNA: TGCGCCAGCAGCTCTCGACGGATCCTGGACAATGAGCAGTTCTTC. Protein: CASSSRRILDNEQFF.

This chain connects TRBV6-6 to TRBJ1-4; D remains unclear. The CDR3 runs to 15 residues. The ends were cut back, 0 bases at V and 0 bases at J, with 5 bases in the middle. Germline V gives CDR1 MNHNY, CDR2 SVGAGI (reference sequence). The CDR3 reads CASSYSGATNEKLFF. CDR3 coding DNA: TGTGCCAGCAGTTACTCGGGAGCAACTAATGAAAAACTGTTTTTT.

The CDR3, as DNA: TGTGCCAGCAGCTTAGCGCGGGGGGCAAGCAATCAGCCCCAGCATTTT. Translated: CASSLARGASNQPQHF. J is TRBJ1-5 and V is TRBV7-2, with a possible D match to TRBD1 (6 bases). Trimming left V 0 bases short and J 1 base short, with 10 bases between. CDR1 SGHTA and CDR2 FQGNSA come from the germline V gene. This CDR3 has 16 amino acids.

This clonotype was seen only a few times. The chain employs TRBV9 and TRBJ2-3; D not certain. Germline V gene lookup returns CDR1 SGDLS and CDR2 YYNGEE. The V end lost 1 base, the J end lost 3 bases, and 12 bases lay between the germline ends. The CDR3 extends over 15 amino acids. The DNA of the CDR3 is TGTGCCAGCAGCGTAAGGGCGGTGAGGACAGATACGCAGTATTTT. It codes for CASSVRAVRTDTQYF.

CDR3 protein: CASSLGFFGQGQGYTF. The CDR3 region has the DNA TGCGCCAGCAGCTTGGGTTTTTTCGGACAGGGCCAGGGCTACACCTTC. This chain uses TRBV5-1 with TRBJ1-2; 8 nucleotides match TRBD1. Germline-derived CDR1 and CDR2 are SGHRS and YFSETQ. V trimming: 0 bases; J trimming: 8 bases; junction bases outside the gene matches: 12. CDR3 length equals 16 residues.

V is TRBV6-2 or TRBV6-3 and J is TRBJ2-1; no clear D. Germline loops: CDR1 MNHEY, CDR2 SVGEGT. Deletions cut 0 bases from V and 10 bases from J, with 7 bases between. The CDR3 extends over 12 amino acids. CDR3 nucleotides: TGTGCCAGCAGTTACTCGCCCGGCGAGCAGTTCTTC. Its protein product is CASSYSPGEQFF.